The clone carrying this T cell receptor beta chain was seen only a few times. Its cognate antigen is unknown. Other DNA sequences in this specimen translate into the identical CDR3. Trimming took 1 base from V and 0 from J, leaving 7 bases between them. Germline values: CDR1 SGHNT, CDR2 YENEEA. The CDR3 runs 15 residues. This sample stems from a study of T cell responses to AZD1222 COVID-19 vaccine. General study results and limits: Among vaccine-associated CD4 TCRs, coverage spanned spike, with dominance at 160-218 and 743-854. Donors, mostly white British, included more females; clonal diversity was possibly underestimated.

Produced via immunoSEQ multiplex PCR; TCRdb's table is partial and in-frame only. The sample lists more than 100,000 clones, more than 75% occurring once. The source is an adult in good health. This sample comprised peripheral blood, obtained on day 0 of AZD1222 vaccination. The chain recombines TRBV11-3 with TRBJ1-3; D gene unclear. DNA for the CDR3: TGTGCCAGCAGCTTAGGAAGGGTCTCTGGAAACACCATATATTTT. Translating gives CASSLGRVSGNTIYF.